This T cell receptor (beta chain) came from a study of blood T cell repertoires in COVID-19. Study details: COVID-19 samples from acute and convalescent phases originated in the United States, Italy and Spain.

Study processing details: The authors estimated nucleated cell counts from reference gene primer amplification. Here immunoSEQ multiplex PCR was the method, and the copy in TCRdb shows in-frame clones only, minus some. V and J calls and clone size are as listed in that table; D and trimming were resolved from the DNA. The sample has tens of thousands of clones, roughly 90% seen once. V lost 1 base and J lost 13, with 11 bases in between. Germline CDR1 reads SGHDN; CDR2 reads FVKESK. The length of the CDR3 is 12 residues. The TCR sequence derives from a human donor in a cohort sampled during active COVID-19. The sample consisted of peripheral blood. The V and J genes are TRBV14 and TRBJ2-1; maybe TRBD1 (5 bases). The CDR3 protein is CASSQVGARQFF. The CDR3 DNA sequence: TGTGCCAGCAGCCAAGTAGGGGCCCGTCAGTTCTTC.